Listed here are 3 T cell receptor beta chains from one sample, sequenced in a study of blood T cell repertoires in COVID-19. Sequencing used immunoSEQ multiplex PCR; TCRdb keeps in-frame clones, though not all of them. The sample holds some 200,000 clones, 65% to 90% seen once. The sample was peripheral blood. The receptors stem from an elderly man with acute or convalescent COVID-19.

The CDR3 loop reads CASSLGLVGTEQFF. The CDR3 bases are TGTGCCAGCAGCCTCGGACTAGTTGGCACTGAGCAGTTCTTC. This chain uses TRBV3-1 (or the pseudogene TRBV3-2) with TRBJ2-1; 7 bases fit TRBD2. Unmatched junction bases numbered 9, after V lost 4 bases and J lost 9 bases. The CDR3 has 14 amino acids. Per the germline V gene, CDR1 is LGHDT and CDR2 is YNNKEL (reference sequence).

This clone has only one observation. The V and J genes are TRBV7-9 and TRBJ2-7, with TRBD1 matching over 8 bases. V was clipped by 7 bases and J by 3 bases; unmatched bases: 8. This CDR3 region has 14 residues. CDR1 and CDR2 from the germline V gene are SEHNR and FQNEAQ (reference sequence). This chain's CDR3 is CASIPPTGDYEQYF. CDR3 nucleotides: TGTGCCAGCATCCCTCCGACAGGGGACTACGAGCAGTACTTC.

The CDR3 region is CATGTSGRGPSYEQYV. For the CDR3, the DNA is TGTGCCACCGGGACTAGCGGGAGGGGGCCCTCCTACGAGCAGTACGTC. The chain couples TRBV5-4 to TRBJ2-7, with TRBD2 matching over 16 bases. The CDR3 sequence is 16 residues long. V lost 9 bases to trimming and J lost 0 bases; unmatched junction nucleotides: 6. CDR1 and CDR2 from the germline V gene are SGHNT and YYREEE (reference sequence).